The entry that follows covers one T cell receptor beta chain sequence. These data originate in a study of blood T cell repertoires in COVID-19. Deletions cut 1 base from V and 11 bases from J, with 18 bases between. Germline CDR1 SGHVS, CDR2 FNYEAQ. The CDR3 length is 15 residues. TCRdb's copy holds only in-frame clones and misses some; the assay was immunoSEQ multiplex PCR. The table includes some 260,000 clones, roughly 89% detected once. Specimen: PBMCs or T cells enriched from blood (not recorded which). The origin of this receptor is a man aged 40-49 years who had recovered from COVID-19. V gene TRBV7-6 combines with J gene TRBJ1-5; D possibly corresponds to TRBD1 (6 bases). The CDR3 DNA sequence: TGTGCCAGCAGCTTAGTTCTAGGCAGGGGAATCGCCCAGCATTTT. Its translation is CASSLVLGRGIAQHF.